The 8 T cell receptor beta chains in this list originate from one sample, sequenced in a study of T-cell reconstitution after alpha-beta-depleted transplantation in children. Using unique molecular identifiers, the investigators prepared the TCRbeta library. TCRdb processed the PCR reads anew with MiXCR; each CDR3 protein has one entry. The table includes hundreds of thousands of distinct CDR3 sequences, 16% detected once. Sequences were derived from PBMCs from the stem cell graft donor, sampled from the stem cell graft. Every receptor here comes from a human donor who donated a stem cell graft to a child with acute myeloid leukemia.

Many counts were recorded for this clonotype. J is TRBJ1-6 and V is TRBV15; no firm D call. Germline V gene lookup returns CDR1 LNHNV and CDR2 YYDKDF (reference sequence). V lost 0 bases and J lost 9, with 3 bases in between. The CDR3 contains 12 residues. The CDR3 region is CATSRDVSPLHF. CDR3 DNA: TGTGCCACCAGCAGAGATGTTTCACCCCTCCACTTT.

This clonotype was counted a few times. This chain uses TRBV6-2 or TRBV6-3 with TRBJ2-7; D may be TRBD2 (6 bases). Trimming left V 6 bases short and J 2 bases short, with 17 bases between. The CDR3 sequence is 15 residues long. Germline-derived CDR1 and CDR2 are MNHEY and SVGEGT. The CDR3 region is CASSLWRDGTYEQYF. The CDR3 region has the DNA TGTGCCAGCAGCTTGTGGCGGGACGGTACCTACGAGCAGTACTTC.

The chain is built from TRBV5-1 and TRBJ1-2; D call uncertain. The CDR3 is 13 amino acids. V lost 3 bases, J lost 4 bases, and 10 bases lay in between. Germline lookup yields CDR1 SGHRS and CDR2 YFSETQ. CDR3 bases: TGCGCCAGCAGCTCCGACACGTTCTATGGCTACACCTTC. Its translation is CASSSDTFYGYTF.

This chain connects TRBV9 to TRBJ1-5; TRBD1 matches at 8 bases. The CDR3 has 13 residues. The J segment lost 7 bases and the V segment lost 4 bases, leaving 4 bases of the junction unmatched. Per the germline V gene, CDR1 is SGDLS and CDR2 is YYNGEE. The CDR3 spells CASSPTGVQPQHF. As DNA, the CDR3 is TGTGCCAGCAGCCCGACAGGGGTCCAGCCCCAGCATTTT.

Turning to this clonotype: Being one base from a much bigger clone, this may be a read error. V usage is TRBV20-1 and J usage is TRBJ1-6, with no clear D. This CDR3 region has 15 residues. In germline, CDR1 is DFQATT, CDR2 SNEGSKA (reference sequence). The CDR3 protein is CSASRPQNYNSHLHF. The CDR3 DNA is TGCAGTGCTAGCCGCCCTCAGAACTATAATTCACACCTCCACTTT.

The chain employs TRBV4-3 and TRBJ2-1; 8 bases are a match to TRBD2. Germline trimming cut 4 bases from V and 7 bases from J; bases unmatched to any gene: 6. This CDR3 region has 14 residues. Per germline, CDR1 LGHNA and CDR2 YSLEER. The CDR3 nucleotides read TGCGCCAGCAGCCCTTGGCGGGGGGATAATGAGCAGTTCTTC. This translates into CASSPWRGDNEQFF.

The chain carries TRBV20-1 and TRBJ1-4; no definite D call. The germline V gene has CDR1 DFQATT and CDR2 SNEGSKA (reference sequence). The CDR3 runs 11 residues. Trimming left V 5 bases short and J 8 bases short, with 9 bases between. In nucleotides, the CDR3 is TGCAGTGCTGTTACCGGAGAAAAACTGTTTTTT. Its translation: CSAVTGEKLFF.

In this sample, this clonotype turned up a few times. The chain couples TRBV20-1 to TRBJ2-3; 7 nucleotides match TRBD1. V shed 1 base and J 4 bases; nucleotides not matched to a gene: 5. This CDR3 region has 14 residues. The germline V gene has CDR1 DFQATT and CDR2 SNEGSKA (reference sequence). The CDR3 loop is CSARVSTGSDTQYF. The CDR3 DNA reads TGCAGTGCTAGAGTTTCGACAGGGTCAGATACGCAGTATTTT.